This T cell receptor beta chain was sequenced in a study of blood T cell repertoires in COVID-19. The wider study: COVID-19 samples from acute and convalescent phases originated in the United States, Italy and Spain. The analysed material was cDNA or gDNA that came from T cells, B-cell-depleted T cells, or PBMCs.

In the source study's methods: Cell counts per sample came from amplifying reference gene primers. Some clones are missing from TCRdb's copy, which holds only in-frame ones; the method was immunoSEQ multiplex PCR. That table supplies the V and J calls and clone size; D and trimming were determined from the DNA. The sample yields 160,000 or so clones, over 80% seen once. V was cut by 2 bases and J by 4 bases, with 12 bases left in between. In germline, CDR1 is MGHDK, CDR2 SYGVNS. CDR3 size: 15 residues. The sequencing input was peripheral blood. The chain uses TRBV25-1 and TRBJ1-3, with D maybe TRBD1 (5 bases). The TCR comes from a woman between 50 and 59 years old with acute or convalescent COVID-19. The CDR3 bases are TGTGCCAGCAGTGAAGCCGGGACTCTAGGAAACACCATATATTTT. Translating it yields CASSEAGTLGNTIYF. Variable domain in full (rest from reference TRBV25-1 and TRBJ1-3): EADIYQTPRYLVIGTGKKITLECSQTMGHDKMYWYQQDPGMELHLIHYSYGVNSTEKGDLSSESTVSRIRTEHFPLTLESARPSHTSQYLCASSEAGTLGNTIYFGEGSWLTVV.